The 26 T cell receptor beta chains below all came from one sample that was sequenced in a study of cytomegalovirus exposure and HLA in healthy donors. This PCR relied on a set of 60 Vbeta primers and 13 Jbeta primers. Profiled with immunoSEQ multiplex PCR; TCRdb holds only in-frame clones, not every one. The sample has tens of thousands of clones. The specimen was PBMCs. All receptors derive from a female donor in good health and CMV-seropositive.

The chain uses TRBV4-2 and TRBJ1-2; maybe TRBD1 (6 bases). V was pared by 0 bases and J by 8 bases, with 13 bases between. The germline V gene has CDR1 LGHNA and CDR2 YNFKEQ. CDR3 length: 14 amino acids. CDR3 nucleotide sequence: TGTGCCAGCAGCCAAGATGGATGGGGGCGAGGCTACACCTTC. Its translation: CASSQDGWGRGYTF.

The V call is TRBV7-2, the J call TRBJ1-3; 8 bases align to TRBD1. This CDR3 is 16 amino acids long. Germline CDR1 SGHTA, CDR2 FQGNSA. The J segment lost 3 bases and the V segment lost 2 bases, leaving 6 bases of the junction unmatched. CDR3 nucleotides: TGTGCCAGCAGCTTATCCCTCGACAGGGGTGGAAACACCATATATTTT. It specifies CASSLSLDRGGNTIYF.

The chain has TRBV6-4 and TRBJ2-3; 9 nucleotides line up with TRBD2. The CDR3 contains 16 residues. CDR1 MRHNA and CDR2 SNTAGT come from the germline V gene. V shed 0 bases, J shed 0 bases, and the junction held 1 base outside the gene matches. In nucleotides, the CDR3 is TGTGCCAGCAGTGACTCAGCGGGGGGTAGCACAGATACGCAGTATTTT. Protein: CASSDSAGGSTDTQYF.

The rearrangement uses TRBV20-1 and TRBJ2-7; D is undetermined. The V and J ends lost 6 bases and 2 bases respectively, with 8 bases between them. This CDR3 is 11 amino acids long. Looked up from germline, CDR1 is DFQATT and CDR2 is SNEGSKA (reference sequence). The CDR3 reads CSAPRPYEQYF. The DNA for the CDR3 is TGCAGTGCCCCGAGGCCCTACGAGCAGTACTTC.

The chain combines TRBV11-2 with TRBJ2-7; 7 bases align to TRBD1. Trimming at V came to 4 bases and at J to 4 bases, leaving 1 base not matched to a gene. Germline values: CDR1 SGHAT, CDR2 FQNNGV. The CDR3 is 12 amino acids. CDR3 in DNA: TGTGCCAGCAGCTGGGACAGTTACGAGCAGTACTTC. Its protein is CASSWDSYEQYF.

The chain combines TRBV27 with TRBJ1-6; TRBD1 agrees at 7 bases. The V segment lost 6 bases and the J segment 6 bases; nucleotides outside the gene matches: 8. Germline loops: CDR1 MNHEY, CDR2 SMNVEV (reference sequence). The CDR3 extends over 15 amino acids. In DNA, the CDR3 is TGTGCCAGCAGAACCGGGACAGTCGGTAATTCACCCCTCCACTTT. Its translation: CASRTGTVGNSPLHF.

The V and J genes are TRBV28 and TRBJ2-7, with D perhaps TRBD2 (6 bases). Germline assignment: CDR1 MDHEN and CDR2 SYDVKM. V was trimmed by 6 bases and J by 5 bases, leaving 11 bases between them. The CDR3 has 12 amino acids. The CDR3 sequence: CASRSLAHEQYF. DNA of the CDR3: TGTGCCAGCAGGTCGCTAGCGCACGAGCAGTACTTC. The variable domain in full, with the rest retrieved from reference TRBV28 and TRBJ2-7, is DVKVTQSSRYLVKRTGEKVFLECVQDMDHENMFWYRQDPGLGLRLIYFSYDVKMKEKGDIPEGYSVSREKKERFSLILESASTNQTSMYLCASRSLAHEQYFGPGTRLTVT.

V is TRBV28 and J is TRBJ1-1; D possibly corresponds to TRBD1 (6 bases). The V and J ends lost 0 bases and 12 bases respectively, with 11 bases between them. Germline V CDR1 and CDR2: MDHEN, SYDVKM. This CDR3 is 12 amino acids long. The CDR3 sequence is CASSLWGARSFF. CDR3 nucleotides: TGTGCCAGCAGTTTATGGGGGGCGAGGTCTTTCTTT.

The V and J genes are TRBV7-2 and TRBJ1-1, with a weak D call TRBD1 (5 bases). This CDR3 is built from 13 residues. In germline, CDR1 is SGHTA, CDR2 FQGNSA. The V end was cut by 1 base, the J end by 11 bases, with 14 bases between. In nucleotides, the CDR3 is TGTGCCAGCAGCTTAGTATCGGGGGATTGGGCTTTCTTT. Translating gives CASSLVSGDWAFF. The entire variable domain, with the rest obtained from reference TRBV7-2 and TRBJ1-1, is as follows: GAGVSQSPSNKVTEKGKDVELRCDPISGHTALYWYRQSLGQGLEFLIYFQGNSAPDKSGLPSDRFSAERTGGSVSTLTIQRTQQEDSAVYLCASSLVSGDWAFFGQGTRLTVV.

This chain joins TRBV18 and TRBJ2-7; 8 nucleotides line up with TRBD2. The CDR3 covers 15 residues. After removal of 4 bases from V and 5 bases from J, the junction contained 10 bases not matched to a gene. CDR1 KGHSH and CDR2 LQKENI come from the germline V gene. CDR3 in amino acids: CASSREAGTRNEQYF. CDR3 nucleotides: TGTGCCAGCTCACGGGAAGCCGGGACTAGAAACGAGCAGTACTTC.

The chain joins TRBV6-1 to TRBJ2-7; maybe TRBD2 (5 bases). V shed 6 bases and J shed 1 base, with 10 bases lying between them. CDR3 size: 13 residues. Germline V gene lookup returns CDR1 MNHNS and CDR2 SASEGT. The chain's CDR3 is CASRELVSYEQYF. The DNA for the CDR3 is TGTGCCAGCAGAGAACTAGTATCCTACGAGCAGTACTTC.

CDR3 sequence reads: CASSLQGTSGANVLTF. In DNA form, the CDR3 reads TGTGCCAGCAGCCTACAGGGGACCTCTGGGGCCAACGTCCTGACTTTC. J is TRBJ2-6 and V is TRBV7-9; 7 bases align to TRBD1. Germline V gene data show CDR1 as SEHNR and CDR2 as FQNEAQ (reference sequence). The trim removed 5 bases at V and 0 bases at J, leaving 4 bases unmatched. This CDR3 has 16 amino acids.

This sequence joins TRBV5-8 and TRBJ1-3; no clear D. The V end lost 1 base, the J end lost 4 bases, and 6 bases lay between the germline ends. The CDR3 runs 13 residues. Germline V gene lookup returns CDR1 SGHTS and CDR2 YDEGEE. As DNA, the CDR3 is TGTGCCAGCAGCTTGTTGTCAGGAAACACCATATATTTT. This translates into CASSLLSGNTIYF. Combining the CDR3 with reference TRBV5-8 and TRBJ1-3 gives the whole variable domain EAGVTQSPTHLIKTRGQQATLRCSPISGHTSVYWYQQALGLGLQFLLWYDEGEERNRGNFPPRFSGRQFPNYSSELNVNALELEDSALYLCASSLLSGNTIYFGEGSWLTVV.

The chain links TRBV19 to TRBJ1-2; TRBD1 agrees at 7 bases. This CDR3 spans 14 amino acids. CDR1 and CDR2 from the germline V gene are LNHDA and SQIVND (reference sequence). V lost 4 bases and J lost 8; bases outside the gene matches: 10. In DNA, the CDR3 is TGTGCCAGTAGTACGGGACAGCAAGTTGTGGGCTACACCTTC. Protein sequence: CASSTGQQVVGYTF. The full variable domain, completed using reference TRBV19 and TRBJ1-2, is DGGITQSPKYLFRKEGQNVTLSCEQNLNHDAMYWYRQDPGQGLRLIYYSQIVNDFQKGDIAEGYSVSREKKESFPLTVTSAQKNPTAFYLCASSTGQQVVGYTFGSGTRLTVV.

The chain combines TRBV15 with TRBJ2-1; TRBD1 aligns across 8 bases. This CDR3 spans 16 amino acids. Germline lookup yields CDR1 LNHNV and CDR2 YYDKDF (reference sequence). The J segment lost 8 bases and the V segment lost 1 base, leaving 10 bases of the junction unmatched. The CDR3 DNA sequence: TGTGCCACCAGCAGAGCGATAGGACAGGGTAATGATGAGCAGTTCTTC. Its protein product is CATSRAIGQGNDEQFF. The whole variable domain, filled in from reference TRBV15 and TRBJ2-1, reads DAMVIQNPRYQVTQFGKPVTLSCSQTLNHNVMYWYQQKSSQAPKLLFHYYDKDFNNEADTPDNFQSRRPNTSFCFLDIRSPGLGDTAMYLCATSRAIGQGNDEQFFGPGTRLTVL.

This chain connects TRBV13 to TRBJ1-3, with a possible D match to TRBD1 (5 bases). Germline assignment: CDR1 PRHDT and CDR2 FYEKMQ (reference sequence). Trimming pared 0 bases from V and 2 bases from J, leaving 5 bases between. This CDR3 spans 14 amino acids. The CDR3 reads CASSLGRAGNTIYF. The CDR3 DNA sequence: TGTGCCAGCAGCTTAGGCAGGGCTGGAAACACCATATATTTT. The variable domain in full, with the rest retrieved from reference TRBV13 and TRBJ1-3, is AAGVIQSPRHLIKEKRETATLKCYPIPRHDTVYWYQQGPGQDPQFLISFYEKMQSDKGSIPDRFSAQQFSDYHSELNMSSLELGDSALYFCASSLGRAGNTIYFGEGSWLTVV.

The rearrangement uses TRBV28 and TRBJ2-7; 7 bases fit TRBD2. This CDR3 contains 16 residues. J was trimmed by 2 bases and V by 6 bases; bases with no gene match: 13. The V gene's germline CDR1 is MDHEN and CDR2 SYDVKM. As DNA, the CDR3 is TGTGCCAGCAGCCCTGAGGGACTAACGGGGGCCTACGAGCAGTACTTC. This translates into CASSPEGLTGAYEQYF.

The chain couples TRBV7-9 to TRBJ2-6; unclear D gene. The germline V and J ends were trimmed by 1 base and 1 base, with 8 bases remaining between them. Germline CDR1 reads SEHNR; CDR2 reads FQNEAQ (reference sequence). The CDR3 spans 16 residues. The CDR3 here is CASSLVTSSGANVLTF. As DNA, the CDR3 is TGTGCCAGCAGCTTAGTTACGAGTTCTGGGGCCAACGTCCTGACTTTC. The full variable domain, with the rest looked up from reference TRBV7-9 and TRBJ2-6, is DTGVSQNPRHKITKRGQNVTFRCDPISEHNRLYWYRQTLGQGPEFLTYFQNEAQLEKSRLLSDRFSAERPKGSFSTLEIQRTEQGDSAMYLCASSLVTSSGANVLTFGAGSRLTVL.

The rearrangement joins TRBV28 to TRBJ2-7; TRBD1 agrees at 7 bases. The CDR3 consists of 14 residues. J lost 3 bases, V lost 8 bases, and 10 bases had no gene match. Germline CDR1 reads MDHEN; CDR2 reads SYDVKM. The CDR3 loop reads CASDNRGRLYEQYF. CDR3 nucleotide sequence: TGTGCCAGCGACAACAGGGGAAGGCTCTACGAGCAGTACTTC.

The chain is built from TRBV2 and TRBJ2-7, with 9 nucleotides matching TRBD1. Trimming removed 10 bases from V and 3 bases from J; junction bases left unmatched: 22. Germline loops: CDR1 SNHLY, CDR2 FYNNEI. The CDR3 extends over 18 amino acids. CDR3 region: CATQGQGGLVDPGYEQYF. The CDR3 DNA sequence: TGTGCCACTCAGGGACAGGGCGGACTAGTCGATCCTGGCTACGAGCAGTACTTC.

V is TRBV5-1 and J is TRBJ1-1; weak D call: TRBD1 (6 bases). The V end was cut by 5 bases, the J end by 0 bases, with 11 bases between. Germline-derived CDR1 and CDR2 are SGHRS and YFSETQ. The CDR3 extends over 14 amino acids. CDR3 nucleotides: TGCGCCAGCAGGGGGGACAAATTGAACACTGAAGCTTTCTTT. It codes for CASRGDKLNTEAFF.

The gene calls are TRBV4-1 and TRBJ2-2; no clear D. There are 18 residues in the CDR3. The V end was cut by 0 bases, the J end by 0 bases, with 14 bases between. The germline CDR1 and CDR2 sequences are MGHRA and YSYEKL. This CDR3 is CASSQELVRLANTGELFF. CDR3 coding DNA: TGCGCCAGCAGCCAAGAACTGGTGCGGCTAGCGAACACCGGGGAGCTGTTTTTT.

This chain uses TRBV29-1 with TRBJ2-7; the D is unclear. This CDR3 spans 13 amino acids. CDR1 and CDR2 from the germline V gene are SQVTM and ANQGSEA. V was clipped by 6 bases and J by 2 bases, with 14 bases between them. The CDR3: CSVLSANAYEQYF. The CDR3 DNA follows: TGCAGCGTGCTTTCAGCGAACGCCTACGAGCAGTACTTC.

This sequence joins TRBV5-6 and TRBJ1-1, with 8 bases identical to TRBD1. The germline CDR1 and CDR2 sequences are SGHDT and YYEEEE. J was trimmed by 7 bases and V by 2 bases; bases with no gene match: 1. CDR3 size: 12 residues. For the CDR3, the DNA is TGTGCCAGCAGCTTAACAGGGGGTGAAGCTTTCTTT. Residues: CASSLTGGEAFF.

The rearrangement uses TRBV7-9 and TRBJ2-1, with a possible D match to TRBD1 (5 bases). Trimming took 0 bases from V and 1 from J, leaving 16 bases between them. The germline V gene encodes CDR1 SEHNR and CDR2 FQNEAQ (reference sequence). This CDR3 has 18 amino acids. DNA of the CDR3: TGTGCCAGCAGCTTAGCGAGACAGATTGTTAGTTCCTACAATGAGCAGTTCTTC. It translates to CASSLARQIVSSYNEQFF.

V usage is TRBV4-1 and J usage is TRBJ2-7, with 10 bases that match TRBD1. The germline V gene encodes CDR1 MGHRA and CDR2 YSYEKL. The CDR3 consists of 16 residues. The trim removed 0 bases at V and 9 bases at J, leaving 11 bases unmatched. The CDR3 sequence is CASSQEGGPTGGRQYF. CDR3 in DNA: TGCGCCAGCAGCCAAGAGGGAGGTCCGACAGGGGGCAGGCAGTACTTC.